This is a list of T cell receptor beta chains from one sample in a study of vaccination effects on CD4 cells after COVID-19. Profiling relied on immunoSEQ multiplex PCR, and the TCRdb table lists in-frame clones only, not all of them. The sample shows approximately 29,000 clones, 72% of them seen only once. Their antigens are not known. The sample here was CD4+ T cells from PBMCs cultured with a peptide pool, taken before COVID-19 vaccination. The receptors shown here come from a human donor who had a prior SARS-CoV-2 infection. Each CDR3 is given without its conserved first and last residue. Each record gives: V gene, CDR3 protein.

V: TRBV2
CDR3: ANSLSGDTQY

V: TRBV3-1/TRBV3-2
CDR3: ASSQVAGTGSYEQY

V: TRBV7-9
CDR3: ASSSGQGNYNEQF

V: TRBV7-3
CDR3: ASSLFVSGANVLT

V: TRBV4-1
CDR3: ASSESLAGAYEQY

V: TRBV5-1
CDR3: ASSLGVDRRETQY

V: TRBV5-1
CDR3: ASSFWGTSGPGELF

V: TRBV3-1/TRBV3-2
CDR3: ASRRERTYEQY

V: TRBV30
CDR3: AWSRGRGPYNQPQH

V: TRBV10-3
CDR3: ATQTGSGNTIY

V: TRBV7-6
CDR3: ASSPEAGYGSGANVLT

V: TRBV5-1
CDR3: ASSLGLAGVETQY

V: TRBV29-1
CDR3: SVDRDMNTEAF

V: TRBV6-6
CDR3: ASSLLARSGANVLT

V: TRBV5-1
CDR3: ASKEVDNYGYT

V: TRBV18
CDR3: ASSPTDSAHGYT

V: TRBV2
CDR3: ASSPIVQGGGYT

V: TRBV19
CDR3: ASSIGSGRTYNEQF

V: TRBV7-2
CDR3: ASSFATQPQH

V: TRBV29-1
CDR3: SVEDSATGSWSDTQY